Presented here are 26 T cell receptor beta chains from one specimen sequenced in a study of shared clonotypes between healthy human individuals. Selected positively for CCR7 and CD45RO-negative, naive CD8 cells excluded terminally differentiated effector memory CD45RA+ cells. Using immunoSEQ multiplex PCR, the repertoire was profiled, and TCRdb retains in-frame clones only, with some absent. The table includes around 2.1 million clones, roughly 91% detected once. Source material: naive CD8+ T cells from PBMCs. These receptors all come from a man between 18 and 35 years old in good health. Some clones in this sample may be carry-over from other donors' samples.

This clone was seen once. The V and J genes are TRBV19 and TRBJ2-1, with 15 bases identical to TRBD2. The junction had 3 bases not matched to a gene; V was cut back by 3 bases and J by 3 bases. The CDR3 is made up of 17 amino acids. Germline CDR1 reads LNHDA; CDR2 reads SQIVND (reference sequence). CDR3 residues: CASSIRGLAGGYNEQFF. The CDR3 nucleotides read TGTGCCAGTAGTATTAGGGGACTAGCGGGAGGCTACAATGAGCAGTTCTTC.

This clone was observed once. The V call is TRBV27, the J call TRBJ2-7; maybe TRBD2 (5 bases). This CDR3 comprises 16 residues. Germline V CDR1 and CDR2: MNHEY, SMNVEV (reference sequence). The V and J ends lost 3 bases and 3 bases respectively, with 18 bases between them. The CDR3 nucleotides read TGTGCCAGCAGTTTTCTCCCCAAGCGGAGGCACTACGAGCAGTACTTC. Its protein is CASSFLPKRRHYEQYF.

The rearrangement joins TRBV7-2 to TRBJ1-1; 7 positions agree with TRBD1. V shed 6 bases, J shed 0 bases, and the junction held 1 base outside the gene matches. The CDR3 sequence is 13 residues long. CDR1 and CDR2 from the germline V gene are SGHTA and FQGNSA. CDR3 nucleotide sequence: TGTGCCAGCAGGGACAGGATGAACACTGAAGCTTTCTTT. It is translated as CASRDRMNTEAFF. The complete variable domain, with remaining parts taken from reference TRBV7-2 and TRBJ1-1, reads GAGVSQSPSNKVTEKGKDVELRCDPISGHTALYWYRQSLGQGLEFLIYFQGNSAPDKSGLPSDRFSAERTGGSVSTLTIQRTQQEDSAVYLCASRDRMNTEAFFGQGTRLTVV.

A remark on this clone: Other DNA sequences in the sample encode the same CDR3. The chain has TRBV7-9 and TRBJ2-7; D gene unclear. The CDR3 is 13 residues long. The germline V gene has CDR1 SEHNR and CDR2 FQNEAQ (reference sequence). Trimming shortened V by 2 bases and J by 4 bases, and 9 bases separated the two germline ends. CDR3 bases: TGTGCCAGCAGCTTACCCAGAACGTACGAGCAGTACTTC. This encodes CASSLPRTYEQYF.

The chain uses TRBV5-6 and TRBJ2-2; 9 bases match TRBD2. This CDR3 is built from 16 residues. J was trimmed by 5 bases and V by 2 bases; bases with no gene match: 7. CDR1 is SGHDT and CDR2 is YYEEEE in the germline V gene. The CDR3 nucleotides read TGTGCCAGCAGCTTCCCTAGCGGGGTGTGGACCGGGGAGCTGTTTTTT. It specifies CASSFPSGVWTGELFF.

The chain joins TRBV30 to TRBJ2-5, with 10 bases that match TRBD2. This CDR3 comprises 18 residues. V lost 4 bases and J lost 4; bases outside the gene matches: 18. Germline values: CDR1 GTSNPN, CDR2 SVGIG (reference sequence). CDR3 sequence (DNA): TGTGCCTGGACCCAGGAGACTAGCGGGTGGGGGAAGGCAGAGACCCAGTACTTC. It translates to CAWTQETSGWGKAETQYF.

The V call is TRBV7-9, the J call TRBJ2-3; the D gene is possibly TRBD2 (5 bases). The germline CDR1 and CDR2 sequences are SEHNR and FQNEAQ (reference sequence). The CDR3 consists of 15 residues. Trimming removed 5 bases from V and 1 base from J, with 13 bases in between. Written as DNA, the CDR3 is TGTGCCAGCAGCCCACCTGACTACCGCACAGATACGCAGTATTTT. Encoded protein: CASSPPDYRTDTQYF.

The chain links TRBV19 to TRBJ1-5; 7 nucleotides agree with TRBD1. There are 12 residues in the CDR3. Germline lookup yields CDR1 LNHDA and CDR2 SQIVND (reference sequence). V lost 7 bases to trimming and J lost 6 bases; unmatched junction nucleotides: 3. DNA for the CDR3: TGTGCCAGTACCTCAGGGGGTCAGCCCCAGCATTTT. Translating gives CASTSGGQPQHF.

The chain has TRBV27 and TRBJ2-7; D is unresolved. The V end lost 8 bases, the J end lost 2 bases, and 7 bases lay between the germline ends. Germline V gene lookup returns CDR1 MNHEY and CDR2 SMNVEV (reference sequence). CDR3 size: 11 residues. The CDR3 loop reads CASGRAYEQYF. Written as DNA, the CDR3 is TGTGCCAGCGGACGCGCCTACGAGCAGTACTTC.

The rearrangement uses TRBV7-8 and TRBJ1-5, with 10 nucleotides matching TRBD1. Germline trimming cut 5 bases from V and 7 bases from J; bases unmatched to any gene: 5. The CDR3 extends over 14 amino acids. Germline CDR1 reads SGHVS; CDR2 reads FQNEAQ. Written as DNA, the CDR3 is TGTGCCAGCAGCCTGGACAGGGGGGACCAGCCCCAGCATTTT. Protein: CASSLDRGDQPQHF.

The gene calls are TRBV7-9 and TRBJ2-3, with 12 bases aligning to TRBD2. Looked up from germline, CDR1 is SEHNR and CDR2 is FQNEAQ (reference sequence). Trimming took 5 bases from V and 7 from J; bases not matched to a gene: 10. The CDR3 runs 16 residues. The DNA of the CDR3 is TGTGCCAGCAGCCTCCCCCCTAGCGGGAGGGAAAATACGCAGTATTTT. This gives the protein CASSLPPSGRENTQYF.

V is TRBV4-1 and J is TRBJ1-2; tentatively, D is TRBD1 (5 bases). The length of the CDR3 is 16 residues. Germline values: CDR1 MGHRA, CDR2 YSYEKL. V was shortened by 5 bases and J by 3 bases, with 19 bases between the two germline ends. The CDR3 nucleotides read TGCGCCAGCAGCTACCTAGGATCAGGGAGCTACTATGGCTACACCTTC. Protein sequence: CASSYLGSGSYYGYTF.

A few counts support this clone. This rearrangement joins TRBV27 to TRBJ2-2; D gene uncertain. The CDR3 covers 13 residues. Germline assignment: CDR1 MNHEY and CDR2 SMNVEV (reference sequence). The V gene lost 3 bases and the J gene lost 6 bases, with 8 bases spanning the gap. This chain's CDR3 is CASSFSSAGELFF. DNA of the CDR3: TGTGCCAGCAGTTTCTCGTCCGCCGGGGAGCTGTTTTTT.

The chain carries TRBV7-9 and TRBJ2-7; D ambiguous. The CDR3 spans 14 residues. V was pared by 1 base and J by 3 bases, with 10 bases between. Germline V gene lookup returns CDR1 SEHNR and CDR2 FQNEAQ (reference sequence). The CDR3 nucleotides read TGTGCCAGCAGCTTAGAAGCTCGGAACTACGAGCAGTACTTC. Its translation: CASSLEARNYEQYF.

The chain combines TRBV6-5 with TRBJ2-7; 7 nucleotides line up with TRBD2. The ends lost 0 bases at V and 2 bases at J; junction bases unmatched: 7. This CDR3 contains 16 residues. CDR1 is MNHEY and CDR2 is SVGAGI in the germline V gene. The CDR3 DNA reads TGTGCCAGCAGTTACTCGAGCCTAGCGGCCGCCTACGAGCAGTACTTC. Amino acid sequence: CASSYSSLAAAYEQYF.

V usage is TRBV6-5 and J usage is TRBJ2-7, with D possibly being TRBD1 (6 bases). From germline, CDR1 is MNHEY and CDR2 SVGAGI. CDR3 size: 15 residues. The V and J ends lost 6 bases and 7 bases respectively, with 22 bases between them. The CDR3 nucleotides read TGTGCCAGCAGGAACCCAGGGGCCCCCGGGGAGGAGCAGTACTTC. Translated, it gives CASRNPGAPGEEQYF.

The rearrangement uses TRBV6-1 and TRBJ2-2; TRBD2 aligns across 10 bases. From germline, CDR1 is MNHNS and CDR2 SASEGT. The CDR3 is 15 residues long. V lost 6 bases, J lost 3 bases, and 4 bases stayed unmatched. For the CDR3, the DNA is TGTGCCAGCAGCCGTCTAGCGGGGGACACCGGGGAGCTGTTTTTT. This translates into CASSRLAGDTGELFF.

The gene calls are TRBV7-6 and TRBJ1-1, with a possible D match to TRBD1 (5 bases). CDR1 and CDR2 from the germline V gene are SGHVS and FNYEAQ. Trimming took 1 base from V and 6 from J, leaving 18 bases between them. This CDR3 contains 16 residues. Here the CDR3 reads CASSLEVTDLWAEAFF. The CDR3 nucleotides are TGTGCCAGCAGCTTAGAGGTGACAGATCTCTGGGCTGAAGCTTTCTTT. The variable domain in full, with the rest retrieved from reference TRBV7-6 and TRBJ1-1, is GAGVSQSPRYKVTKRGQDVALRCDPISGHVSLYWYRQALGQGPEFLTYFNYEAQQDKSGLPNDRFSAERPEGSISTLTIQRTEQRDSAMYRCASSLEVTDLWAEAFFGQGTRLTVV.

The chain links TRBV15 to TRBJ1-5, with D unresolved. Germline V CDR1 and CDR2: LNHNV, YYDKDF (reference sequence). The CDR3 runs to 14 residues. V shed 5 bases and J shed 1 base, with 9 bases lying between them. CDR3 sequence reads: CATSLDGSNQPQHF. CDR3 in DNA: TGTGCCACCAGCCTCGACGGGAGCAATCAGCCCCAGCATTTT.

In this sample, this clone turned up once. CDR3 in DNA: TGTGCCAGCAGTGGGGGGCGGGGGCTGAGAAGTGAAAAACTGTTTTTT. It translates to CASSGGRGLRSEKLFF. The V and J genes are TRBV25-1 and TRBJ1-4, with a weak D call TRBD1 (6 bases). This CDR3 is built from 16 residues. Germline-derived CDR1 and CDR2 are MGHDK and SYGVNS. V gave up 4 bases and J gave up 7 bases, with 19 bases separating them.

The chain combines TRBV27 with TRBJ1-1; no clear D gene. Trimming cost V 6 bases and J 1 base, with 9 bases left between them. Germline V gives CDR1 MNHEY, CDR2 SMNVEV (reference sequence). The CDR3 has 13 residues. The CDR3 region has the DNA TGTGCCAGCAGCCCCTGGGCGAACACTGAAGCTTTCTTT. This sequence encodes CASSPWANTEAFF.

This clone was seen a few times. The CDR3 loop reads CASSYALVTEAFF. The CDR3 nucleotides read TGTGCCAGCAGTTATGCTTTGGTCACTGAAGCTTTCTTT. The V call is TRBV28, the J call TRBJ1-1, with unresolved D. Germline V gene sequence: CDR1 MDHEN, CDR2 SYDVKM. The CDR3 length is 13 residues. Trimming took 4 bases from V and 4 from J, leaving 10 bases between them.

This chain connects TRBV13 to TRBJ1-1, with a tentative D call TRBD1 (5 bases). CDR1 PRHDT and CDR2 FYEKMQ come from the germline V gene (reference sequence). The CDR3 spans 14 residues. The V end was cut by 1 base, the J end by 3 bases, with 9 bases between. CDR3 DNA sequence: TGTGCCAGCAGCTTAGTTGACAGATACACTGAAGCTTTCTTT. This encodes CASSLVDRYTEAFF.

The chain is built from TRBV9 and TRBJ1-2; D possibly corresponds to TRBD1 (6 bases). The germline gives CDR1 SGDLS, CDR2 YYNGEE. The CDR3 loop spans 15 amino acids. The V end lost 3 bases, the J end lost 2 bases, and 14 bases lay between the germline ends. This CDR3 is CASSEGGDYNYGYTF. CDR3 in DNA: TGTGCCAGCAGCGAAGGGGGGGATTACAACTATGGCTACACCTTC.

The chain carries TRBV6-6 and TRBJ1-2; D remains unclear. V shed 2 bases and J shed 4 bases, with 8 bases lying between them. Germline CDR1 and CDR2: MNHNY and SVGAGI (reference sequence). The CDR3 runs to 13 residues. CDR3 nucleotide sequence: TGTGCCAGCAGTTACCCAGTCAGCTATGGCTACACCTTC. Residues: CASSYPVSYGYTF.

This clone was counted once. CDR3 sequence reads: CASSLAWPSGRYGQYF. In DNA form, the CDR3 reads TGTGCCAGCAGCTTAGCGTGGCCTAGCGGGAGGTATGGGCAGTACTTC. The rearrangement uses TRBV7-8 and TRBJ2-7; 11 positions match TRBD2. This CDR3 is built from 16 residues. The germline gives CDR1 SGHVS, CDR2 FQNEAQ. The V gene end was trimmed by 0 bases and the J gene end by 9 bases; junction bases not matched to a gene: 10.